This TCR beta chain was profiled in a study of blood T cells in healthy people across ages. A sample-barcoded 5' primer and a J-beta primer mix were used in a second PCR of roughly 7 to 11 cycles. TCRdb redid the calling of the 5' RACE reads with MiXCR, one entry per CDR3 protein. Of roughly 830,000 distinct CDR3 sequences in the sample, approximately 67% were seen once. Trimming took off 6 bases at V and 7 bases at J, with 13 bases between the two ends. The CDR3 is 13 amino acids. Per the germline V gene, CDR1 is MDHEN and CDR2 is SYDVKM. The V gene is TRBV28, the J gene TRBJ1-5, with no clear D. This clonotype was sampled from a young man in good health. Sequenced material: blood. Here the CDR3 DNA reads TGTGCCAGCAGACCACCCCTGGGACAGCCCCAGCATTTT. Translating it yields CASRPPLGQPQHF.